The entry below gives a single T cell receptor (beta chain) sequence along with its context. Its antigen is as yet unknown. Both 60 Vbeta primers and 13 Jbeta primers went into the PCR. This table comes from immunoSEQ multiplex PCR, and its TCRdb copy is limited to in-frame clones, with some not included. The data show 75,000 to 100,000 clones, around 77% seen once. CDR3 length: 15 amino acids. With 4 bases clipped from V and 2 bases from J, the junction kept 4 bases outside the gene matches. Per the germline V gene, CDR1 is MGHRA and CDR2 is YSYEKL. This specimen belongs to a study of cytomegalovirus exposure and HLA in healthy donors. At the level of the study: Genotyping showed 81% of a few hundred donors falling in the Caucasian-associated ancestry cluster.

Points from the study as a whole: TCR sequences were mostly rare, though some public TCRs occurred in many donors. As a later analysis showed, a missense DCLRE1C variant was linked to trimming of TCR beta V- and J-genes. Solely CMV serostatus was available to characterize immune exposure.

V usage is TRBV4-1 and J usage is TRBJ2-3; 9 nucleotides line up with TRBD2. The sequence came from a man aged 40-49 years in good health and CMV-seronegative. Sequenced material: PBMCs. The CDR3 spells CASSLAGVNTDTQYF. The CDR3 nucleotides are TGCGCCAGCAGCCTAGCGGGGGTAAACACAGATACGCAGTATTTT.